This T cell receptor beta chain was sequenced in a study of blood T cells in healthy people across ages. The study's findings and limits: Per million T cells, TCR beta diversity dropped roughly linearly as age increased. There was no known CMV status for donors, so expanded clonotype changes were possibly confounded.

Through a sample-barcoded 5' primer and a J-beta primer mix, a second PCR was run for about 6 to 11 cycles. TCRdb reprocessed the 5' RACE reads via MiXCR and lists one record per CDR3 protein. The table records 800,000 to 950,000 distinct CDR3 sequences, roughly 34% of them present only once. Germline CDR1 is MGHRA and CDR2 is YSYEKL. CDR3 length: 17 residues. With V trimmed by 0 bases and J by 3 bases, 11 bases remained unmatched. Peripheral blood was drawn, about 10 milliliters per donor. Per-sample PBMC isolation yielded at least 7 million cells. Comments on this clonotype: What it binds is unknown.

This receptor was obtained from a man younger than 30 in good health. The chain recombines TRBV4-1 with TRBJ2-7, with 7 bases lining up with TRBD1. Specimen: blood. As DNA, the CDR3 is TGCGCCAGCAGCCAAGATAAGAAAACAGGGGCGGTCTACGAGCAGTACTTC. Amino acid sequence: CASSQDKKTGAVYEQYF.